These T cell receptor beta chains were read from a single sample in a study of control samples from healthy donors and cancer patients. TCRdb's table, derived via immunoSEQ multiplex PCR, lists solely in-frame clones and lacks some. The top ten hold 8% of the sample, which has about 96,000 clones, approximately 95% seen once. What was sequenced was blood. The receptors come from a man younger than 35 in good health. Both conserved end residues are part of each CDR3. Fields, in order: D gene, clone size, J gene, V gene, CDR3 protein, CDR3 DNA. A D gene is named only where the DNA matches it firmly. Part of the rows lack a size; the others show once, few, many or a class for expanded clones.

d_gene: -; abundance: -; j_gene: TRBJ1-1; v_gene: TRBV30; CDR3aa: CAWTEEGRAEAFF; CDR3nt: TGTGCCTGGACCGAGGAGGGGAGGGCTGAAGCTTTCTTT
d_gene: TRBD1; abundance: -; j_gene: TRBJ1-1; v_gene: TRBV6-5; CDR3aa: CASSQTGEAFF; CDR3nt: TGTGCCAGCAGTCAGACAGGGGAAGCTTTCTTT
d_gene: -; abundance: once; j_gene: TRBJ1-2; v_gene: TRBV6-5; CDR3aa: CASSYYRTTEGYGYTF; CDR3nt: TGTGCCAGCAGTTATTATAGAACCACCGAGGGCTATGGCTACACCTTC
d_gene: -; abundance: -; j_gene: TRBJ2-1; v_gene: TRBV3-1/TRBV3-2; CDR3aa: CASRPKGGGERNEQFF; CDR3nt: TGTGCCAGCAGACCCAAAGGGGGAGGGGAGCGGAATGAGCAGTTCTTC
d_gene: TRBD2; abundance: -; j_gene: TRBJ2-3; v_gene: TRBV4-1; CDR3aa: CASSQVAGASTDTQYF; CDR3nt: TGCGCCAGCAGCCAAGTAGCGGGGGCTAGCACAGATACGCAGTATTTT
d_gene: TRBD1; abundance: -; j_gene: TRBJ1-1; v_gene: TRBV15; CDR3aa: CATSPYPGQEITTEAFF; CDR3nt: TGTGCCACCAGCCCCTATCCGGGACAGGAGATAACCACTGAAGCTTTCTTT
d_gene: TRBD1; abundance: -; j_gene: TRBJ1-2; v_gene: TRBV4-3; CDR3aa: CASSPAGTGYGYTF; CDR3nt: TGCGCCAGCAGCCCAGCGGGGACAGGGTATGGCTACACCTTC
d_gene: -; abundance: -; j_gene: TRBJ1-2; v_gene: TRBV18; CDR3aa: CASSPPGSLNYGYTF; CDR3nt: TGTGCCAGCTCACCACCAGGGTCTCTTAACTATGGCTACACCTTC
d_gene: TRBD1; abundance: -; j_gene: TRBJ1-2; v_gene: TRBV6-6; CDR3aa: CASSFLMTGRAGGYTF; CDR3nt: TGTGCCAGCAGTTTTCTTATGACAGGGCGGGCTGGTGGCTACACCTTC
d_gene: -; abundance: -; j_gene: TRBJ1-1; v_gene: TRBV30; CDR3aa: CAWSPPGQYTEAFF; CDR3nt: TGTGCCTGGAGTCCCCCCGGGCAGTACACTGAAGCTTTCTTT
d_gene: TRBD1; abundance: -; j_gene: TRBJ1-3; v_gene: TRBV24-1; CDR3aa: CATSDLNRGLDTIYF; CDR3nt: TGTGCCACCAGTGATTTGAACAGGGGGCTGGACACCATATATTTT
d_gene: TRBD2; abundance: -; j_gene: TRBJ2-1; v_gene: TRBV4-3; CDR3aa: CASSQGAGLNEQFF; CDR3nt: TGCGCCAGCAGCCAAGGAGCGGGATTGAATGAGCAGTTCTTC
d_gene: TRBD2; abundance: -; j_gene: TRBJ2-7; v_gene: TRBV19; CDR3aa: CASSIGPLGGDGDRAYEQYF; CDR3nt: TGTGCCAGTAGTATTGGTCCTCTCGGGGGGGACGGAGACCGAGCCTACGAGCAGTACTTC
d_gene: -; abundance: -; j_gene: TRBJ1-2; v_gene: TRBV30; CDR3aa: CAWSRPGQSFYGYTF; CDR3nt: TGTGCCTGGAGTAGACCTGGACAGTCCTTCTATGGCTACACCTTC
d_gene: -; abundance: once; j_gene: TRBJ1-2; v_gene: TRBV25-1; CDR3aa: CASSGGAHNYGYTF; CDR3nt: TGTGCCAGCAGTGGGGGGGCGCATAACTATGGCTACACCTTC
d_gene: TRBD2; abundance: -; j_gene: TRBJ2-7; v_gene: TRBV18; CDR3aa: CASSRRLAGPSYEQYF; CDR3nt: TGTGCCAGCTCACGTCGACTAGCGGGGCCCTCCTACGAGCAGTACTTC
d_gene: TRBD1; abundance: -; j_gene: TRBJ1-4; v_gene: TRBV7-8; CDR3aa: CASSFPGQGGNEKLFF; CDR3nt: TGTGCCAGCAGCTTCCCCGGACAGGGTGGGAATGAAAAACTGTTTTTT
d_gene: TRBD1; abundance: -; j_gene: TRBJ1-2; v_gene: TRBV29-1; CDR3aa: CSAQTGIYGYTF; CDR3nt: TGCAGCGCCCAGACAGGGATCTATGGCTACACCTTC
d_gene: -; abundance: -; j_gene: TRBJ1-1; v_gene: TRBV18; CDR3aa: CASSPPSLNTEAFF; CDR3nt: TGTGCCAGCTCACCACCTTCCCTGAACACTGAAGCTTTCTTT
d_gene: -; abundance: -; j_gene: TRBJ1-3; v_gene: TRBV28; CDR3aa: CASTPFGGPSGDTIYF; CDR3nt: TGTGCCAGCACTCCCTTTGGCGGACCAAGTGGCGACACCATATATTTT
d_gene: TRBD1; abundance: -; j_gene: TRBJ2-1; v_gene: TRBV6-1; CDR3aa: CASSEVRTGNEQFF; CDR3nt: TGTGCCAGCAGTGAAGTAAGGACAGGGAATGAGCAGTTCTTC
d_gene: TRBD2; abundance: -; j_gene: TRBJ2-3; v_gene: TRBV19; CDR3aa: CASNSLAGVSTQYF; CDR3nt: TGTGCCAGTAATTCCCTAGCGGGAGTGAGTACGCAGTATTTT
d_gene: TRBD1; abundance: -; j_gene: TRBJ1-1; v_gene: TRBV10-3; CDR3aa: CAINRGDRTNTEAFF; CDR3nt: TGTGCCATCAATAGAGGGGACAGGACGAACACTGAAGCTTTCTTT
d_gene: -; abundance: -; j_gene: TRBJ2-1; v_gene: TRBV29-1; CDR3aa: CSVRHNEQFF; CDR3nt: TGCAGCGTTAGACACAATGAGCAGTTCTTC
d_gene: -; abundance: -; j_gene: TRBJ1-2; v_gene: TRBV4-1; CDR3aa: CASSQGRVDGYTF; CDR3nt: TGCGCCAGCAGCCAAGGCCGGGTGGATGGCTACACCTTC
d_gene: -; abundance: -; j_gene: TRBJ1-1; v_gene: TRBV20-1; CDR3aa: CSAYGGTEAFF; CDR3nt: TGCAGTGCCTACGGGGGTACTGAAGCTTTCTTT